This passage covers 15 T cell receptor beta chains from one sample sequenced in a study of Ad26.COV2.S vaccination and SARS-CoV-2 variants (dated by TCRdb to the early 2020s). The label giving this sample's treatment or condition can be read as: about 20 received Ad26.COV2.S at low or high dose, single or two shots; 5 received placebo; per-sample allocation not given. For vaccine and placebo recipients, repertoires were sequenced using samples collected on day 63 after the first injection. The library was built by means of the immunoSEQ multiplex PCR assay. This immuneACCESS table, as held by TCRdb, lists in-frame sequences with V and J called but not all clones. Of the missing ones, under half trace to an unresolved V gene in checked studies; the others have no known cause. The sample table holds approximately 460,000 clones, of which about nine tenths were seen once. The ten largest clones add up to roughly 1.7% of the sample.

Sequencing was performed on peripheral blood, taken in a trial of Ad26.COV2.S vaccine versus placebo. All receptors derive from a person between 18 and 65 years old who received the Ad26.COV2.S COVID-19 vaccine or a placebo.

This clone came up once. The chain recombines TRBV27 with TRBJ2-5; D gene ambiguous. The germline gives CDR1 MNHEY, CDR2 SMNVEV (reference sequence). Trimming pared 1 base from V and 5 bases from J, leaving 8 bases between. This CDR3 has 13 residues. The DNA of the CDR3 is TGTGCCAGCAGTTTATTGGGTTCGGAGACCCAGTACTTC. Amino acid sequence: CASSLLGSETQYF.

The chain uses TRBV6-5 and TRBJ1-2; D remains unclear. The CDR3 contains 13 residues. The V end lost 6 bases, the J end lost 3 bases, and 11 bases lay between the germline ends. Germline V lookup: CDR1 MNHEY, CDR2 SVGAGI. The CDR3 protein is CASSPQRDYGYTF. CDR3 sequence (DNA): TGTGCCAGCAGCCCGCAGAGAGACTATGGCTACACCTTC.

The chain joins TRBV6-5 to TRBJ2-3; D gene unclear. The germline V gene encodes CDR1 MNHEY and CDR2 SVGAGI. The V end was cut by 3 bases, the J end by 2 bases, with 9 bases between. The CDR3 length is 14 residues. The CDR3 is CASSYRTHTDTQYF. In DNA, the CDR3 is TGTGCCAGCAGTTATCGGACCCACACAGATACGCAGTATTTT.

This clone has only a few counts. The chain recombines TRBV19 with TRBJ1-5; possibly TRBD1 for D (6 bases). The CDR3 runs 12 residues. V was trimmed by 9 bases and J by 8 bases, leaving 14 bases between them. Germline assignment: CDR1 LNHDA and CDR2 SQIVND (reference sequence). CDR3 DNA sequence: TGTGCCAGCGGACAGTTATTCGAGCCCCAGCATTTT. Amino acids: CASGQLFEPQHF.

The table lists this clone with a few counts. The chain combines TRBV7-3 with TRBJ2-2; TRBD1 agrees at 7 bases. This CDR3 contains 15 residues. The junction had 6 bases not matched to a gene; V was cut back by 4 bases and J by 4 bases. The germline gives CDR1 SGHTA, CDR2 FQGTGA. The CDR3, as DNA: TGTGCCAGCAGCTACGACAGGGTCGGCACCGGGGAGCTGTTTTTT. Amino acids: CASSYDRVGTGELFF.

The chain uses TRBV3-1 (or the pseudogene TRBV3-2) and TRBJ1-1; D is undetermined. The germline CDR1 and CDR2 sequences are LGHDT and YNNKEL (reference sequence). The CDR3 sequence is 12 residues long. The V and J ends lost 0 bases and 10 bases respectively, with 9 bases between them. CDR3 in amino acids: CASSQDRLGAFF. DNA of the CDR3: TGTGCCAGCAGCCAAGATCGGCTTGGAGCTTTCTTT.

This chain connects TRBV6-4 to TRBJ2-3; D may be TRBD2 (6 bases). The CDR3 spans 16 residues. Between the trimmed V and J ends, which lost 0 bases and 1 base, there was a span of 11 bases. CDR1 and CDR2 (germline): MRHNA, SNTAGT. This CDR3 is CASSDSIASGTDTQYF. In DNA, the CDR3 is TGTGCCAGCAGTGACTCGATAGCTAGCGGCACAGATACGCAGTATTTT.

This chain joins TRBV9 and TRBJ2-3; possible D gene TRBD1, 6 bases. The V end was cut by 3 bases, the J end by 0 bases, with 20 bases between. Germline lookup yields CDR1 SGDLS and CDR2 YYNGEE. The CDR3 covers 18 residues. CDR3 bases: TGTGCCAGCAGCGCTCAACAGGGTCGTCCTTTTAGCACAGATACGCAGTATTTT. Translating it yields CASSAQQGRPFSTDTQYF.

This clone showed up just a few times. This chain uses TRBV6-6 with TRBJ1-3, with D maybe TRBD1 (6 bases). V lost 2 bases to trimming and J lost 9 bases, with 14 bases between them. CDR1 is MNHNY and CDR2 is SVGAGI in the germline V gene (reference sequence). The CDR3 contains 14 residues. The CDR3 reads CASSYDIQGSTIYF. The CDR3 DNA reads as TGTGCCAGCAGTTACGATATTCAGGGGAGCACCATATATTTT.

This clone was counted a single time. The chain is built from TRBV2 and TRBJ1-1; 10 bases fit TRBD1. The V segment lost 6 bases and the J segment 5 bases; nucleotides outside the gene matches: 6. CDR1 is SNHLY and CDR2 is FYNNEI in the germline V gene. CDR3 length: 14 amino acids. The CDR3 bases are TGTGCCAGCAGGTCGACAGGGGGCGGAACTGAAGCTTTCTTT. This encodes CASRSTGGGTEAFF.

This chain connects TRBV6-5 to TRBJ2-2; D is uncertain. Between the trimmed V and J ends, which lost 0 bases and 6 bases, there was a span of 8 bases. CDR1 and CDR2 from the germline V gene are MNHEY and SVGAGI. The CDR3 totals 14 residues. This CDR3 is CASSYSRIPGELFF. The CDR3 nucleotides are TGTGCCAGCAGTTACTCCCGTATCCCCGGGGAGCTGTTTTTT.

The V gene is TRBV2, the J gene TRBJ2-1, with unresolved D. The CDR3 contains 17 residues. Germline V gene sequence: CDR1 SNHLY, CDR2 FYNNEI. The V gene lost 8 bases and the J gene lost 4 bases, with 24 bases spanning the gap. The CDR3 here is CASHPLGRENLYNEQFF. The CDR3 bases are TGTGCCAGCCACCCCTTGGGAAGGGAAAATTTATACAATGAGCAGTTCTTC.

The V call is TRBV19, the J call TRBJ2-3, with D perhaps assigned TRBD1 or TRBD2 (5 bases each). Trimming took off 4 bases at V and 2 bases at J, with 16 bases between the two ends. The CDR3 length is 16 residues. The germline V gene encodes CDR1 LNHDA and CDR2 SQIVND (reference sequence). The chain's CDR3 is CASSRGTALITDTQYF. The CDR3 bases are TGTGCCAGTAGTAGGGGGACGGCCCTAATCACAGATACGCAGTATTTT. Full variable domain (missing parts from reference TRBV19 and TRBJ2-3): DGGITQSPKYLFRKEGQNVTLSCEQNLNHDAMYWYRQDPGQGLRLIYYSQIVNDFQKGDIAEGYSVSREKKESFPLTVTSAQKNPTAFYLCASSRGTALITDTQYFGPGTRLTVL.

This clone occurred once. The chain employs TRBV7-9 and TRBJ1-4; 9 bases line up with TRBD1. Germline V CDR1 and CDR2: SEHNR, FQNEAQ (reference sequence). V trimming: 4 bases; J trimming: 8 bases; junction bases outside the gene matches: 5. The CDR3 is 14 amino acids. CDR3 in amino acids: CASSSRTGDEKLFF. The CDR3 region has the DNA TGTGCCAGCAGCTCAAGGACAGGGGACGAAAAACTGTTTTTT.

The chain couples TRBV9 to TRBJ1-3; possible D gene TRBD1, 6 bases. CDR1 is SGDLS, CDR2 YYNGEE, per germline. V lost 6 bases to trimming and J lost 4 bases, with 17 bases between them. This CDR3 region has 15 residues. Here the CDR3 DNA reads TGTGCCAGCAACCCGACAGGCACCGACGGAAACACCATATATTTT. It yields the protein CASNPTGTDGNTIYF.